The 14 T cell receptor beta chains below were found in one sample sequenced in a study of CXCR3-negative and CXCR3-positive naive CD8 T cells. Whole-study results and caveats: Naive cells positive for CXCR3 carried more hydrophobic TRB CDR3s than CXCR3-negative ones.

Which antigens these TCRs recognize remains unknown. Researchers prepared the TRB cDNA libraries using 5' RACE with UMI labels. TCRdb reprocessed the 5' RACE reads and stores each CDR3 protein as one record, lacking DNA. This sample's clone table lists approximately 89,000 distinct CDR3 sequences. What was sequenced was naive CXCR3+ CD8+ T cells from blood. Described subset: CD45RO-CCR7+CD27+CD95- naive CD8+ T cells expressing CXCR3 (TNR3+). These receptors were taken from a human donor in good health. Some clones in this sample may be carry-over from other donors' samples.

The genes are TRBV7-6 and TRBJ2-2; with no DNA, the TCRdb D assignment of TRBD1 cannot be verified. Germline CDR1 SGHVS, CDR2 FNYEAQ. The CDR3 extends over 15 amino acids. The CDR3 protein is CASSHNTGGSGELFF.

This chain uses TRBV20-1 with TRBJ2-7; with no DNA, the TCRdb D assignment of TRBD2 cannot be verified. The germline V gene encodes CDR1 DFQATT and CDR2 SNEGSKA (reference sequence). The CDR3 totals 15 residues. CDR3 amino acids: CSAWDQAGGPYEQYF.

The chain carries TRBV4-1 and TRBJ2-2; TCRdb's D call of TRBD1 is untestable without DNA. Germline lookup yields CDR1 MGHRA and CDR2 YSYEKL. This CDR3 comprises 13 residues. The CDR3 loop is CASSPPGAGELFF.

The chain uses TRBV6-6 and TRBJ2-2; lacking DNA, the TRBD2 call made by TCRdb goes unchecked. This CDR3 is 15 amino acids long. CDR1 MNHNY and CDR2 SVGAGI come from the germline V gene (reference sequence). The CDR3 sequence is CASSARDYRAGELFF.

The genes are TRBV4-3 and TRBJ2-2; TCRdb proposes TRBD2, but this gene call is untestable without DNA. From germline, CDR1 is LGHNA and CDR2 YSLEER. The CDR3 covers 17 residues. CDR3 amino acids: CASSQAVLAGATGELFF.

The chain recombines TRBV14 with TRBJ2-1. Germline assignment: CDR1 SGHDN and CDR2 FVKESK. The CDR3 has 14 amino acids. The CDR3 loop reads CASSQEMRYNEQFF.

The chain couples TRBV4-1 to TRBJ2-7; TCRdb selects TRBD2, and the lack of DNA leaves this call unchecked. Germline CDR1 and CDR2: MGHRA and YSYEKL. The CDR3 contains 15 residues. The CDR3: CASSQRSGGSYEQYF.

This chain links TRBV5-1 with TRBJ1-1; absent DNA, TCRdb's TRBD1 call cannot be checked. The CDR3 sequence is 17 residues long. CDR1 is SGHRS and CDR2 is YFSETQ in the germline V gene. The CDR3 reads CASSLSPGTGLNTEAFF. Full variable domain (rest looked up from reference TRBV5-1 and TRBJ1-1): KAGVTQTPRYLIKTRGQQVTLSCSPISGHRSVSWYQQTPGQGLQFLFEYFSETQRNKGNFPGRFSGRQFSNSRSEMNVSTLELGDSALYLCASSLSPGTGLNTEAFFGQGTRLTVV.

The chain uses TRBV10-3 and TRBJ1-6; with no DNA, the TCRdb D assignment of TRBD1 cannot be verified. Germline V CDR1 and CDR2: ENHRY, SYGVKD. This CDR3 has 15 residues. The CDR3 sequence: CAIRKVGTEDSPLHF.

V and J are TRBV7-9 and TRBJ1-1; the TCRdb D gene call, TRBD1, has no DNA to confirm it. The germline V gene encodes CDR1 SEHNR and CDR2 FQNEAQ (reference sequence). The CDR3 runs 17 residues. CDR3 sequence: CASSSPFKDRRNTEAFF. The whole variable domain, filled in from reference TRBV7-9 and TRBJ1-1, reads DTGVSQNPRHKITKRGQNVTFRCDPISEHNRLYWYRQTLGQGPEFLTYFQNEAQLEKSRLLSDRFSAERPKGSFSTLEIQRTEQGDSAMYLCASSSPFKDRRNTEAFFGQGTRLTVV.

This CDR3 is CASSYAGLAGVSGTQYF. The chain combines TRBV6-6 with TRBJ2-3; as DNA is missing, the TRBD2 call by TCRdb cannot be tested. Per germline, CDR1 MNHNY and CDR2 SVGAGI (reference sequence). The CDR3 is 17 residues long.

The chain has TRBV9 and TRBJ1-1. The CDR3 runs to 13 residues. Germline CDR1 SGDLS, CDR2 YYNGEE. The chain's CDR3 is CASSQTLNTEAFF.

This sequence joins TRBV7-9 and TRBJ2-1; the TCRdb call, TRBD2, lacks DNA for checking. Per the germline V gene, CDR1 is SEHNR and CDR2 is FQNEAQ (reference sequence). The CDR3 covers 18 residues. The CDR3 loop is CASSLGKRVQSSYNEQFF.

V is TRBV28 and J is TRBJ2-1. There are 14 residues in the CDR3. CDR1 and CDR2 (germline): MDHEN, SYDVKM. This CDR3 reads CASSSRTDSDEQFF.